The subject of this entry is one T cell receptor beta chain. The antigen remains unidentified. CDR3 length: 16 amino acids. Germline lookup yields CDR1 SGDLS and CDR2 YYNGEE. The junction had 10 bases not matched to a gene; V was cut back by 3 bases and J by 4 bases. The sample originates from a study of cytomegalovirus exposure and HLA in healthy donors. Study results and limitations: Solely CMV serostatus was available to characterize immune exposure.

Primers included in the PCR were 60 Vbeta and 13 Jbeta primers. Data came from immunoSEQ multiplex PCR; TCRdb stores just in-frame clones and leaves some out. The repertoire includes roughly 180,000 clones, roughly four fifths of them detected once, and around 2.5% sits in the top ten. The chain combines TRBV9 with TRBJ2-7, with TRBD1 identical over 10 bases. Sequenced input: PBMCs. The sequence was obtained from a female donor in good health and CMV-seronegative. The CDR3 region is CASSGSTGGRGYEQYF. The CDR3 DNA is TGTGCCAGCAGCGGCTCGACAGGGGGCCGGGGTTACGAGCAGTACTTC.